The 24 T cell receptor beta chains given below trace back to one sample, sequenced in a study of CD8+CD57+ T cells in acquired aplastic anemia. CDR3 and TCR beta VDJ profiling relied on a genomic DNA template. TCRdb reprocessed the reads via MiXCR and lists one record per CDR3 protein. The sample comprises 260,000 or so distinct CDR3 sequences, more than 45% of which are singletons, and approximately 7.8% rests with the top ten. All sequencing subjects had displayed CD8+CD57+ cell expansion on flow cytometry. Source material: sorted CD4+, CD8+, or CD8+CD57+ T cells (not recorded which) from PBMCs. The receptors were sampled from a human donor with aplastic anemia.

Details on this clonotype: A much larger clone lies one base from this, so it may be a read error. This CDR3 reads CAIMVTDVLAGVEGPDAQYF. Written as DNA, the CDR3 is TGTGCCATCATGGTTACTGACGTGTTAGCGGGAGTTGAGGGCCCAGATGCGCAGTATTTT. V and J are TRBV10-3 and TRBJ2-3, with 9 bases matching TRBD2. Looked up from germline, CDR1 is ENHRY and CDR2 is SYGVKD. The CDR3 has 20 residues.

This clonotype was recorded at least ten times. The V and J genes are TRBV7-6 and TRBJ2-3; D gene ambiguous. Germline CDR1 is SGHVS and CDR2 is FNYEAQ. Trimming left V 6 bases short and J 7 bases short, with 11 bases between. CDR3 size: 12 residues. CDR3 amino acids: CASSQPEHTQYF. CDR3 nucleotide sequence: TGTGCCAGCAGTCAACCGGAACATACGCAGTATTTT.

Details on this clonotype: The junction differs from germline at one of its ends, possibly a read error. CDR3 sequence (DNA): TGTGCCACCAGTGATCCCACAGGGTACTATGGCTACACCTTC. It encodes CATSDPTGYYGYTF. The rearrangement uses TRBV2 and TRBJ1-2, with D perhaps matching TRBD1 (6 bases). Germline CDR1 SNHLY, CDR2 FYNNEI. CDR3 size: 14 residues.

The chain uses TRBV7-2 and TRBJ1-2; D may be TRBD1 (5 bases). There are 14 residues in the CDR3. The V and J ends lost 5 bases and 8 bases respectively, with 18 bases between them. The germline V gene has CDR1 SGHTA and CDR2 FQGNSA. The DNA of the CDR3 is TGTGCCAGCAGCGCGATCAGGCAGGGTGGCGGCTACACCTTC. This sequence encodes CASSAIRQGGGYTF. Based on the CDR3 plus reference TRBV7-2 and TRBJ1-2, the full variable domain is GAGVSQSPSNKVTEKGKDVELRCDPISGHTALYWYRQSLGQGLEFLIYFQGNSAPDKSGLPSDRFSAERTGGSVSTLTIQRTQQEDSAVYLCASSAIRQGGGYTFGSGTRLTVV.

This clonotype has just a few counts. The chain employs TRBV11-3 and TRBJ1-2; D is unresolved. The ends were cut back, 5 bases at V and 8 bases at J, with 18 bases in the middle. CDR3 length: 14 residues. Germline V lookup: CDR1 SGHNT, CDR2 YENEEA. The CDR3 nucleotides read TGTGCCAGCAGCCCAGCGGGTTCCCCTGGCGGCTACACCTTC. Translated, it gives CASSPAGSPGGYTF.

The J gene is TRBJ1-4, the V gene TRBV15; D is ambiguous. This CDR3 comprises 15 residues. V was shortened by 0 bases and J by 8 bases, with 13 bases between the two germline ends. Germline V gene sequence: CDR1 LNHNV, CDR2 YYDKDF (reference sequence). The CDR3 DNA reads TGTGCCACCAGCAGAGATAAGCATGTCGAAGAAAAACTGTTTTTT. Its protein is CATSRDKHVEEKLFF.

The chain recombines TRBV19 with TRBJ1-2, with D tentatively TRBD1 (6 bases). Germline V gene sequence: CDR1 LNHDA, CDR2 SQIVND (reference sequence). This CDR3 region has 12 residues. V was trimmed by 7 bases and J by 8 bases, leaving 14 bases between them. CDR3 in DNA: TGTGCCAGTACCGCAGTGGGGGGCGGCTACACCTTC. Translating gives CASTAVGGGYTF.

This clonotype has at least ten counts. V and J are TRBV4-3 and TRBJ1-1, with 12 bases identical to TRBD1. V lost 4 bases and J lost 8; bases outside the gene matches: 8. Per germline, CDR1 LGHNA and CDR2 YSLEER. CDR3 length: 15 residues. CDR3: CASSPGKGQGAEAFF. Here the CDR3 DNA reads TGCGCCAGCAGCCCGGGTAAGGGACAGGGGGCGGAAGCTTTCTTT.

The chain couples TRBV7-2 to TRBJ1-6, with a weak D call TRBD1 (5 bases). This CDR3 comprises 15 residues. The V and J ends lost 2 bases and 6 bases respectively, with 11 bases between them. The germline CDR1 and CDR2 sequences are SGHTA and FQGNSA. This CDR3 is CASSLRMGGNSPLHF. The CDR3 coding sequence is TGTGCCAGCAGCTTAAGGATGGGGGGTAATTCACCCCTCCACTTT.

This clonotype was detected many times. V is TRBV10-1 and J is TRBJ1-5; no clear D gene. The CDR3 covers 13 residues. V was clipped by 2 bases and J by 2 bases, with 4 bases between them. In germline, CDR1 is WNHNN, CDR2 SYGVQD (reference sequence). In nucleotides, the CDR3 is TGCGCCAGCAGTGAGGTTGGCAATCAGCCCCAGCATTTT. Translation: CASSEVGNQPQHF.

The sample holds many counts of this clonotype. The chain carries TRBV29-1 and TRBJ2-3, with TRBD2 as a possible D gene (7 bases). The CDR3 length is 14 residues. V gave up 8 bases and J gave up 0 bases, with 15 bases separating them. From germline, CDR1 is SQVTM and CDR2 ANQGSEA. The CDR3 is CSPGGGASTDTQYF. The CDR3 DNA follows: TGCAGCCCCGGAGGGGGGGCTAGCACAGATACGCAGTATTTT.

In its sample, this clonotype was seen many times. V gene TRBV2 combines with J gene TRBJ1-3, with 7 positions matching TRBD1. The CDR3 runs 15 residues. Per germline, CDR1 SNHLY and CDR2 FYNNEI. J lost 2 bases, V lost 7 bases, and 8 bases had no gene match. CDR3 nucleotides: TGTGCCAGCATTCCGACAGGGTGGGCTGGAAACACCATATATTTT. It codes for CASIPTGWAGNTIYF.

The chain combines TRBV29-1 with TRBJ2-5; 12 bases map to TRBD2. With V trimmed by 6 bases and J by 2 bases, 7 bases remained unmatched. Germline V CDR1 and CDR2: SQVTM, ANQGSEA. This CDR3 is 15 amino acids long. The CDR3 protein is CSVLRLAGEQETQYF. For the CDR3, the DNA is TGCAGCGTCCTTCGACTAGCGGGAGAACAAGAGACCCAGTACTTC.

This chain links TRBV20-1 with TRBJ2-7, with D possibly TRBD2 on 6 matching bases. Trimming took off 8 bases at V and 5 bases at J, with 16 bases between the two ends. This CDR3 spans 12 amino acids. The germline V gene has CDR1 DFQATT and CDR2 SNEGSKA (reference sequence). In DNA form, the CDR3 reads TGCAGTTATGGGACTCCGAGGGACGAGCAGTACTTC. Its protein is CSYGTPRDEQYF.

This clonotype was seen repeatedly, ten times or more. J is TRBJ2-5 and V is TRBV7-9; D unresolved. The CDR3 is 12 amino acids. Trimming left V 5 bases short and J 5 bases short, with 9 bases between. The germline gives CDR1 SEHNR, CDR2 FQNEAQ (reference sequence). The CDR3 region has the DNA TGTGCCAGCAGCGGGGTTGGGGAGACCCAGTACTTC. Translated, it gives CASSGVGETQYF.

The gene calls are TRBV6-1 and TRBJ2-2; no clear D. The CDR3 totals 11 residues. Trimming cost V 11 bases and J 5 bases, with 9 bases left between them. Germline V CDR1 and CDR2: MNHNS, SASEGT. Here the CDR3 DNA reads TGTGCCGGCTCATCGACCGGGGAGCTGTTTTTT. The encoded protein is CAGSSTGELFF.

V gene TRBV15 combines with J gene TRBJ2-1, with D possibly TRBD2 on 5 matching bases. V was cut by 5 bases and J by 7 bases, with 12 bases left in between. This CDR3 region has 13 residues. Germline V gives CDR1 LNHNV, CDR2 YYDKDF (reference sequence). DNA of the CDR3: TGTGCCACCAGCGGAGGACCCCGGAATGAGCAGTTCTTC. Amino acids: CATSGGPRNEQFF.

The genes are TRBV11-3 and TRBJ1-5; TRBD1 matches 9 bases. Germline-derived CDR1 and CDR2 are SGHNT and YENEEA. J gave up 6 bases and V 6 bases, and 6 bases lay outside the gene matches. The CDR3 extends over 14 amino acids. CDR3 region: CASSVTGGGQPQHF. The DNA for the CDR3 is TGTGCCAGCAGTGTAACAGGGGGCGGTCAGCCCCAGCATTTT.

The V call is TRBV6-5, the J call TRBJ2-7; a possible D gene is TRBD2 (6 bases). CDR3 size: 15 residues. V lost 6 bases to trimming and J lost 3 bases, with 18 bases between them. The germline gives CDR1 MNHEY, CDR2 SVGAGI. The CDR3 DNA reads TGTGCCAGCAGCGCATTTTTGGGGGGTATCTACGAGCAGTACTTC. Residues: CASSAFLGGIYEQYF.

The chain uses TRBV19 and TRBJ1-2, with 7 bases fitting TRBD1. This CDR3 spans 13 amino acids. Germline CDR1 LNHDA, CDR2 SQIVND (reference sequence). With 3 bases clipped from V and 5 bases from J, the junction kept 3 bases outside the gene matches. The CDR3 is CASSIGTVYGYTF. CDR3 DNA sequence: TGTGCCAGTAGTATTGGGACAGTATATGGCTACACCTTC.

The rearrangement joins TRBV2 to TRBJ1-1, with D possibly TRBD1 on 5 matching bases. Germline V gene data show CDR1 as SNHLY and CDR2 as FYNNEI. Trimming pared 5 bases from V and 5 bases from J, leaving 12 bases between. CDR3 size: 13 residues. CDR3 DNA sequence: TGTGCCAGCAGTTTGCCAGGGAAGACTGAAGCTTTCTTT. Translated, it gives CASSLPGKTEAFF.

V is TRBV7-9 and J is TRBJ2-6; 8 nucleotides align to TRBD2. This CDR3 has 18 residues. With V trimmed by 5 bases and J by 0 bases, 9 bases remained unmatched. Germline V CDR1 and CDR2: SEHNR, FQNEAQ (reference sequence). The CDR3 region is CASSTPRAGGSGANVLTF. Here the CDR3 DNA reads TGTGCCAGCAGCACCCCCAGGGCGGGGGGCTCTGGGGCCAACGTCCTGACTTTC.

This chain connects TRBV12-3 or TRBV12-4 to TRBJ2-7, with D possibly being TRBD1 or TRBD2 (5 bases each). This CDR3 comprises 15 residues. V gave up 8 bases and J gave up 2 bases, with 19 bases separating them. This CDR3 is CASGLQDGATYEQYF. The CDR3 DNA is TGTGCCAGCGGACTTCAGGACGGGGCCACCTACGAGCAGTACTTC.

This sequence joins TRBV6-5 and TRBJ1-2; 7 bases agree with TRBD1. Losses at the gene ends were 4 bases for V and 3 bases for J; bases not matched to a gene: 2. Germline CDR1 is MNHEY and CDR2 is SVGAGI. The CDR3 extends over 13 amino acids. Here the CDR3 reads CASSSGQYYGYTF. CDR3 in DNA: TGTGCCAGCAGTTCGGGACAGTACTATGGCTACACCTTC.